This entry describes one TCR beta chain. This sample was taken from a study of blood T cell repertoires in COVID-19. Study information: The origin of the acute and convalescent COVID-19 samples was the United States, Italy and Spain. Nucleic acid was either cDNA or gDNA, and it came from T cells, B-cell-depleted T cells, or PBMCs.

Deletions cut 5 bases from V and 0 bases from J, with 16 bases between. CDR1 and CDR2 from the germline V gene are LNHDA and SQIVND (reference sequence). The CDR3 runs to 16 residues. In the original workflow: From reference gene primer amplification, estimates of nucleated cell counts were derived. The protocol was immunoSEQ multiplex PCR, while the TCRdb copy is restricted to in-frame clones and leaves out a portion. V, J and clone size reflect that table, while D and trimming were determined from the DNA. The data contain 250,000 to 400,000 clones, around 86% of them singletons. The chain employs TRBV19 and TRBJ1-1, with a tentative D call TRBD1 (5 bases). The sequence was collected from a man aged 50-60 years with active or convalescent COVID-19. The sequenced material came from peripheral blood. CDR3 in DNA: TGTGCCAGTAGTCCCTCAGGGAGGTACATGAACACTGAAGCTTTCTTT. It specifies CASSPSGRYMNTEAFF.